This TCR beta chain was sequenced during a study of T cell responses to AZD1222 COVID-19 vaccine. Study-wide background: Second doses at about 4 or about 12 weeks were pooled.

V was shortened by 3 bases and J by 3 bases, with 13 bases between the two germline ends. The CDR3 is 15 amino acids. CDR1 and CDR2 (germline): MDHEN, SYDVKM. To note about this clone: Its antigen is still unknown.

Study observations and caveats: A mostly white British donor set with more females was recruited, and clonal diversity was possibly underestimated. Repertoires were obtained only post-peak T cell response. Researchers report vaccine-associated CD4 TCRs spanning spike, with dominance at 160-218 and 743-854.

Sequenced by immunoSEQ multiplex PCR; TCRdb stores in-frame clones only, minus some. The sample shows more than 85,000 clones, more than 75% of them seen only once. This sequence joins TRBV28 and TRBJ2-3; a possible D gene is TRBD2 (6 bases). The sequenced sample was peripheral blood, obtained on day 0 of AZD1222 vaccination. This sequence was found in an adult in good health. CDR3 protein: CASSFHSGVTDTQYF. As DNA, the CDR3 is TGTGCCAGCAGTTTCCATTCGGGAGTGACAGATACGCAGTATTTT.